The clone carrying this T cell receptor (beta chain) was picked up a small number of times. Its antigen is not identified. Germline CDR1 reads SGHRS; CDR2 reads YFSETQ. This CDR3 has 14 residues. Trimming left V 0 bases short and J 6 bases short, with 12 bases between. This sample was taken from a study of OX40 agonist ivuxolimab in advanced cancers. Study as a whole: Ivuxolimab was delivered to patients intravenously every 2 weeks at doses spanning 0.01 to 10 mg/kg.

Findings and limits, study-wide: There was clonal expansion of CD4+ and CD8+ blood T cells by week 6 at 0.1 to 3.0 mg/kg. Expanded clones tended on average to be more numerous among CD8+ T cells than CD4+.

Using immunoSEQ multiplex PCR, the repertoire was profiled, and TCRdb retains in-frame clones only, with some absent. The repertoire holds 60,000 to 65,000 clones, with roughly nine tenths as singletons. Exclusion applied to patients with autoimmune disease history or systemic immunosuppression. The sequenced sample was CD4+ or CD8+ T cells sorted from blood, obtained in a trial of the OX40 agonist ivuxolimab. The sequence was obtained from an adult with an advanced solid tumor such as melanoma, head and neck, liver or kidney cancer. The chain uses TRBV5-1 and TRBJ1-2, with D maybe TRBD1 (5 bases). CDR3 protein: CASSLGQTPDGYTF. The CDR3 region has the DNA TGCGCCAGCAGCTTGGGACAGACCCCCGATGGCTACACCTTC.